The 22 T cell receptor beta chains listed next were all sequenced from one sample in a study of early T cells in non-severe SARS-CoV-2 infection (dated by TCRdb to about 2021). The protocol used for the library was 5' RACE. The sequencing machine was a NextSeq 500. TCRdb handled the public reads itself, with Q25 trimming in fastp and clone calling in MiXCR, and kept productive beta chains. Every distinct CDR3 protein forms one entry, paired with its most common genes and DNA. The table for this sample lists about 49,000 distinct CDR3 sequences; 5.5% to 6.5% of them were counted only once. About 3% of the sample lies in the top ten. Specimen: whole blood, collected at baseline. The receptors here all came from an adult who was a healthcare worker with PCR-confirmed SARS-CoV-2 infection or an uninfected control (not recorded which).

The CDR3 loop reads CSARKQGTETQYF. CDR3 in DNA: TGCAGTGCTCGAAAACAGGGGACTGAGACCCAGTACTTC. This chain uses TRBV20-1 with TRBJ2-5; possible D gene TRBD1, 7 bases. CDR1 DFQATT and CDR2 SNEGSKA come from the germline V gene (reference sequence). CDR3 length: 13 residues. Trimming pared 5 bases from V and 5 bases from J, leaving 15 bases between.

This clonotype was recorded many times. The rearrangement links TRBV9 to TRBJ2-3; 8 bases are shared with TRBD2. The V and J ends lost 6 bases and 14 bases, in that order; junction bases with no gene match: 14. The CDR3 covers 13 residues. Germline V CDR1 and CDR2: SGDLS, YYNGEE. The DNA for the CDR3 is TGTGCCAGCACCCCAGGGCGGGGGGCCCTCCGGTATTTT. It yields the protein CASTPGRGALRYF.

This clonotype was recorded a few times. This rearrangement joins TRBV6-6 to TRBJ2-7; D perhaps matches TRBD2 (6 bases). V lost 8 bases and J 5 bases, leaving 16 bases between the germline ends. CDR1 MNHNY and CDR2 SVGAGI come from the germline V gene (reference sequence). The CDR3 runs to 13 residues. In DNA form, the CDR3 reads TGTGCCAGCTCGGAGGGTCCACCCGACGAGCAGTACTTC. It translates to CASSEGPPDEQYF.

This clonotype was counted only a few times. The chain joins TRBV2 to TRBJ2-1, with D hard to call. Germline CDR1 is SNHLY and CDR2 is FYNNEI. This CDR3 has 15 amino acids. The V end lost 7 bases, the J end lost 5 bases, and 18 bases lay between the germline ends. CDR3 residues: CASKDHVVPNNEQFF. The DNA of the CDR3 is TGTGCCAGCAAAGACCACGTCGTACCCAACAATGAGCAGTTCTTC. The full variable domain, its missing parts supplied by reference TRBV2 and TRBJ2-1, is EPEVTQTPSHQVTQMGQEVILRCVPISNHLYFYWYRQILGQKVEFLVSFYNNEISEKSEIFDDQFSVERPDGSNFTLKIRSTKLEDSAMYFCASKDHVVPNNEQFFGPGTRLTVL.

In this sample, this clonotype turned up a few times. This chain links TRBV4-3 with TRBJ2-1; D might be TRBD2 (6 bases). The CDR3 is made up of 14 amino acids. CDR1 LGHNA and CDR2 YSLEER come from the germline V gene. Trimming left V 0 bases short and J 6 bases short, with 9 bases between. The CDR3 coding sequence is TGCGCCAGCAGCCAAGAGGCGGGGAGCAATGAGCAGTTCTTC. The encoded protein is CASSQEAGSNEQFF.

This clonotype has a count of ten or more. The chain links TRBV20-1 to TRBJ2-7, with D unresolved. Trimming cost V 4 bases and J 4 bases, with 11 bases left between them. This CDR3 region has 12 residues. CDR1 and CDR2 from the germline V gene are DFQATT and SNEGSKA (reference sequence). The CDR3 reads CSATVGQYEQYF. CDR3 nucleotide sequence: TGCAGTGCTACGGTAGGGCAATACGAGCAGTACTTC.

A few counts support this clonotype. The rearrangement joins TRBV11-3 to TRBJ2-1; D perhaps matches TRBD2 (5 bases). Per germline, CDR1 SGHNT and CDR2 YENEEA. V lost 2 bases and J lost 4, with 6 bases in between. The CDR3 has 13 residues. The CDR3 sequence: CASSLSGYNEQFF. In nucleotides, the CDR3 is TGTGCCAGCAGCTTAAGCGGTTACAATGAGCAGTTCTTC.

This clonotype was observed many times. The chain uses TRBV7-2 and TRBJ2-7, with 7 bases fitting TRBD1. The CDR3 spans 15 residues. CDR1 and CDR2 (germline): SGHTA, FQGNSA. V trimming: 4 bases; J trimming: 0 bases; junction bases outside the gene matches: 6. CDR3 sequence reads: CASSSGQLSSYEQYF. CDR3 sequence (DNA): TGTGCCAGCAGCTCGGGACAGCTTAGCTCCTACGAGCAGTACTTC.

This clonotype was seen repeatedly, ten times or more. This chain joins TRBV6-5 and TRBJ1-2, with D unclear. The CDR3 sequence is 12 residues long. In germline, CDR1 is MNHEY, CDR2 SVGAGI. Deletions cut 6 bases from V and 8 bases from J, with 13 bases between. The CDR3 protein is CASSPRTDGYTF. In DNA, the CDR3 is TGTGCCAGCAGCCCGAGGACCGACGGCTACACCTTC.

This clonotype was seen repeatedly, ten times or more. This rearrangement joins TRBV29-1 to TRBJ2-3; the D is unclear. There are 12 residues in the CDR3. Looked up from germline, CDR1 is SQVTM and CDR2 is ANQGSEA. Deletions cut 6 bases from V and 2 bases from J, with 9 bases between. DNA of the CDR3: TGCAGCGTCGCGGACGCCACAGATACGCAGTATTTT. Protein product: CSVADATDTQYF.

The chain carries TRBV7-2 and TRBJ1-5; 8 bases agree with TRBD1. The germline gives CDR1 SGHTA, CDR2 FQGNSA. The ends lost 1 base at V and 2 bases at J; junction bases unmatched: 1. The CDR3 loop spans 15 amino acids. As DNA, the CDR3 is TGTGCCAGCAGCTTAGGGGACAGGCGCAATCAGCCCCAGCATTTT. It encodes CASSLGDRRNQPQHF.

This clonotype was detected ten times or more. The rearrangement links TRBV20-1 to TRBJ1-6, with 7 bases that match TRBD1. The CDR3 covers 13 residues. V gave up 4 bases and J gave up 9 bases; unmatched junction bases: 6. The germline gives CDR1 DFQATT, CDR2 SNEGSKA (reference sequence). This CDR3 is CSATGTVGSPLHF. The CDR3 DNA reads as TGCAGTGCTACCGGGACAGTAGGTTCACCCCTCCACTTT.

This clonotype showed up just a few times. The chain carries TRBV18 and TRBJ2-7; D tentatively reads TRBD1 or TRBD2 (6 bases each). V shed 4 bases and J shed 5 bases, with 18 bases lying between them. CDR1 and CDR2 (germline): KGHSH, LQKENI. The CDR3 is 15 amino acids. CDR3 protein: CASSLITGRLDEQYF. The CDR3 bases are TGTGCCAGCTCACTGATTACAGGGAGGCTCGACGAGCAGTACTTC.

The sample holds many counts of this clonotype. This chain joins TRBV10-2 and TRBJ1-5; D is possibly TRBD1 (6 bases). This CDR3 region has 15 residues. Trimming removed 2 bases at V and 0 bases at J, with 8 bases between. CDR1 is WSHSY, CDR2 SAAADI, per germline. Here the CDR3 reads CASSEGQNSNQPQHF. CDR3 in DNA: TGCGCCAGCAGTGAGGGACAGAATAGCAATCAGCCCCAGCATTTT.

This clonotype has a count of ten or more. CDR3 region: CATEGQTLTYNEQFF. The CDR3 nucleotides are TGTGCCACCGAAGGGCAGACACTAACCTACAATGAGCAGTTCTTC. The rearrangement joins TRBV10-3 to TRBJ2-1; D unresolved. V dropped 10 bases and J dropped 2 bases, with 18 bases sitting between them. Germline CDR1 is ENHRY and CDR2 is SYGVKD. The CDR3 covers 15 residues.

This clonotype turned up a few times. CDR3 residues: CASSLSGTGGGYTF. Written as DNA, the CDR3 is TGTGCCAGCAGTTTATCCGGGACAGGGGGAGGCTACACCTTC. This sequence joins TRBV27 and TRBJ1-2; 11 bases align to TRBD1. Germline CDR1 and CDR2: MNHEY and SMNVEV (reference sequence). V lost 0 bases and J lost 8; bases outside the gene matches: 2. There are 14 residues in the CDR3.

This clonotype was recorded many times. The rearrangement joins TRBV5-1 to TRBJ2-2; D is undetermined. CDR3 length equals 13 residues. CDR1 and CDR2 (germline): SGHRS, YFSETQ. Trimming left V 1 base short and J 4 bases short, with 5 bases between. CDR3 residues: CASSLSVTGELFF. CDR3 nucleotides: TGCGCCAGCAGCTTGTCTGTCACCGGGGAGCTGTTTTTT.

The J gene is TRBJ2-5, the V gene TRBV20-1; D call uncertain. The germline gives CDR1 DFQATT, CDR2 SNEGSKA (reference sequence). The CDR3 covers 11 residues. V shed 2 bases and J shed 1 base, with 2 bases lying between them. CDR3 sequence reads: CSARPQETQYF. CDR3 nucleotide sequence: TGCAGTGCTAGACCCCAAGAGACCCAGTACTTC.

This clonotype appeared many times. The chain recombines TRBV11-3 with TRBJ1-1; D is undetermined. In germline, CDR1 is SGHNT, CDR2 YENEEA. Trimming shortened V by 3 bases and J by 4 bases, and 9 bases separated the two germline ends. The CDR3 covers 13 residues. The CDR3 region is CASSFGKGTEAFF. The CDR3 DNA sequence: TGTGCCAGCAGCTTTGGGAAGGGCACTGAAGCTTTCTTT.

The chain joins TRBV2 to TRBJ2-1; 9 nucleotides agree with TRBD1. V was pared by 10 bases and J by 2 bases, with 6 bases of the junction left unmatched. Looked up from germline, CDR1 is SNHLY and CDR2 is FYNNEI. CDR3 length: 14 amino acids. CDR3 sequence (DNA): TGTGCCACTGAGACAGGGGGGCCCTACAATGAGCAGTTCTTC. Translated, it gives CATETGGPYNEQFF.

V is TRBV7-8 and J is TRBJ2-2; tentative D call: TRBD1 (5 bases). Germline V gene data show CDR1 as SGHVS and CDR2 as FQNEAQ. The CDR3 has 15 amino acids. Trimming removed 4 bases from V and 4 bases from J, with 13 bases in between. CDR3 sequence reads: CASSYNRLPTGELFF. In nucleotides, the CDR3 is TGTGCCAGCAGCTACAACAGGCTGCCCACCGGGGAGCTGTTTTTT.

This clonotype appeared a few times. This chain connects TRBV29-1 to TRBJ1-2; D unclear. The CDR3 is made up of 13 amino acids. Between the trimmed V and J ends, which lost 2 bases and 8 bases, there was a span of 15 bases. The germline CDR1 and CDR2 sequences are SQVTM and ANQGSEA. The CDR3 here is CSVETESREGYTF. CDR3 nucleotide sequence: TGCAGCGTTGAAACGGAGTCCCGGGAGGGCTACACCTTC. Full variable domain (missing parts from reference TRBV29-1 and TRBJ1-2): SAVISQKPSRDICQRGTSLTIQCQVDSQVTMMFWYRQQPGQSLTLIATANQGSEATYESGFVIDKFPISRPNLTFSTLTVSNMSPEDSSIYLCSVETESREGYTFGSGTRLTVV.